The clone carrying this T cell receptor beta chain was observed a few times. This specimen comes from a study of cytomegalovirus exposure and HLA in healthy donors. Germline-derived CDR1 and CDR2 are SQVTM and ANQGSEA. V shed 5 bases and J 8 bases; nucleotides not matched to a gene: 6. The CDR3 contains 12 residues. Primers for the PCR totalled 60 Vbeta and 13 Jbeta. Here immunoSEQ multiplex PCR was the method, and the copy in TCRdb shows in-frame clones only, minus some. In the table there are under 150,000 clones, around 71% of which are singletons. Sequenced input: PBMCs. The sequence came from a woman aged 55-70 years in good health and CMV-seropositive. J is TRBJ1-2 and V is TRBV29-1, with TRBD1 identical over 9 bases. The CDR3 sequence is CSVMRTGVGYTF. The CDR3 DNA reads as TGCAGCGTTATGCGGACAGGGGTGGGCTACACCTTC.